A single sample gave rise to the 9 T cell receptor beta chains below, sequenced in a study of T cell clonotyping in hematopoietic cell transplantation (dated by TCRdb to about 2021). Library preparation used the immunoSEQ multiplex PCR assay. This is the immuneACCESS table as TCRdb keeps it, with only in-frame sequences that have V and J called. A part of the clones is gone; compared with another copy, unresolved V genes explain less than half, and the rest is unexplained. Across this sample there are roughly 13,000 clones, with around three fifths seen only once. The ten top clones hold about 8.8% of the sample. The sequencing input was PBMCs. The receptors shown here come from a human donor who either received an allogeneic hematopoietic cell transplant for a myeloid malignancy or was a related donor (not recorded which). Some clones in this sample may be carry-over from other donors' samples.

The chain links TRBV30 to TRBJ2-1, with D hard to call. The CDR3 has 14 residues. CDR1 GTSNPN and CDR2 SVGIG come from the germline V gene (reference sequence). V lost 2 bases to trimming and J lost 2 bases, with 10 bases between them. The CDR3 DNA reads TGTGCCTGGAGTACTACCCCCACCTACAATGAGCAGTTCTTC. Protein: CAWSTTPTYNEQFF.

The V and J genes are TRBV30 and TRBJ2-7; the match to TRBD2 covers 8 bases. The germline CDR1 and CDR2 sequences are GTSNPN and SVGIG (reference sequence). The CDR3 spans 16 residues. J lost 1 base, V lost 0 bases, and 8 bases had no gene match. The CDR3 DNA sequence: TGTGCCTGGAGTGTCGAGGGAGCGGGGGCTTCCTACGAGCAGTACTTC. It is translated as CAWSVEGAGASYEQYF.

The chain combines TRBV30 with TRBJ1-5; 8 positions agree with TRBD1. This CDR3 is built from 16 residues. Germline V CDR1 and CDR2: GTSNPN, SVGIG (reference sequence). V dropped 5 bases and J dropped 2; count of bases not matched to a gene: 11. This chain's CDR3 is CAWRQSQGAGNQPQHF. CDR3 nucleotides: TGTGCCTGGCGACAATCGCAGGGGGCTGGCAATCAGCCCCAGCATTTT.

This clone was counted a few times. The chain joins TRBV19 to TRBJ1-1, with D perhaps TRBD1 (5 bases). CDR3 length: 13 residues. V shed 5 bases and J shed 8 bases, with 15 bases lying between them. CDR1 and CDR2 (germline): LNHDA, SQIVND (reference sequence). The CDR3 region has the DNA TGTGCCAGTAGTGCTCAGGGTTGGGGGGAAGCTTTCTTT. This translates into CASSAQGWGEAFF.

Written as DNA, the CDR3 is TGTGCCAGCAACCCCCTACCGACAGGCTACTATGGCTACACCTTC. Protein product: CASNPLPTGYYGYTF. The chain employs TRBV6-5 and TRBJ1-2; a possible D gene is TRBD1 (6 bases). The germline V gene has CDR1 MNHEY and CDR2 SVGAGI. The CDR3 totals 15 residues. V was shortened by 7 bases and J by 3 bases, with 18 bases between the two germline ends.

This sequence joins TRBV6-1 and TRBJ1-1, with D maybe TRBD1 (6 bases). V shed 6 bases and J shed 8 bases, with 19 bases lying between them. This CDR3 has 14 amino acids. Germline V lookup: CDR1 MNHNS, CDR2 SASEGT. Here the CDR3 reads CASRSIPEGGEAFF. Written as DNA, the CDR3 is TGTGCCAGCAGATCAATACCCGAGGGGGGCGAAGCTTTCTTT.

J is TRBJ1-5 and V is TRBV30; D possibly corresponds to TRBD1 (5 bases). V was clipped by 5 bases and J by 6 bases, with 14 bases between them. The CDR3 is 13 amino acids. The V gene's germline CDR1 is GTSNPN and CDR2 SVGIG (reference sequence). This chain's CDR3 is CAWGSQGGQPQHF. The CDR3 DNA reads TGTGCCTGGGGATCCCAGGGAGGTCAGCCCCAGCATTTT.

CDR3 sequence (DNA): TGTGCCTGGAGTGTGGGACAGGGGTTTGAAGAGCAGTACTTC. Translating gives CAWSVGQGFEEQYF. The chain joins TRBV30 to TRBJ2-7, with 10 bases lining up with TRBD1. The ends lost 0 bases at V and 7 bases at J; junction bases unmatched: 6. The CDR3 covers 14 residues. Germline V CDR1 and CDR2: GTSNPN, SVGIG (reference sequence).

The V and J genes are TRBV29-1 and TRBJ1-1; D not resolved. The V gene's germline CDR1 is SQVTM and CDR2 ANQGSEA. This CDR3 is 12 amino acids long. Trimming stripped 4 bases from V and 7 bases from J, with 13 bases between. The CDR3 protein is CSVAKRDIEAFF. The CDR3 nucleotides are TGCAGCGTTGCAAAAAGAGACATTGAAGCTTTCTTT.